The T cell receptor (beta chain) described here comes from a study of Graves' ophthalmopathy and Graves' hyperthyroidism. Study as a whole: Peripheral blood collection took place at initial diagnosis, before any treatment. Study results and limitations: Thyroid clonotypes that were expanded above 0.001 frequency mostly also appeared in blood. For predicting ophthalmopathy progression, the model had approximately 70% sensitivity and roughly 72% specificity.

Ophthalmopathy cases showed moderate-to-severe activity, scoring CAS ≥3 and NOSPECS ≥4, with duration under 3 months. Amplification from RNA transcripts yielded the TCR beta CDR3 regions. Following a first-round RT-PCR that used HTBI primers, a second-round multiplex PCR was carried out. TCRdb reprocessed the multiplex PCR reads via MiXCR and lists one record per CDR3 protein. The sample contains 170,000 or so distinct CDR3 sequences, over 35% of which appear only once. This clonotype was recorded at least ten times. Antigen specificity is unknown. The V gene's germline CDR1 is DFQATT and CDR2 SNEGSKA (reference sequence). Trimming took 2 bases from V and 2 from J, leaving 13 bases between them. The CDR3 length is 14 residues.

The chain uses TRBV20-1 and TRBJ2-7; D is possibly TRBD1 (6 bases). The TCR sequence derives from a middle-aged woman with Graves' ophthalmopathy. Source material: peripheral blood. The CDR3: CSARSLAGAYEQYF. In nucleotides, the CDR3 is TGCAGTGCTAGATCCCTAGCAGGGGCCTACGAGCAGTACTTC.